The rows below give T cell receptor beta chains drawn from one sample of a study of blood T cell repertoires in COVID-19. Generated by immunoSEQ multiplex PCR, the TCRdb table keeps only in-frame clones and is missing some. The sample yields more than 300,000 clones, 80% to 95% seen once. Material for sequencing was PBMCs or T cells enriched from blood (not recorded which). Receptors were obtained from a woman aged 40 to 55 who had been exposed to COVID-19. Both conserved end residues are part of each CDR3. Size values are once, few and many counts, or a class for expanded clones, and some rows have none.

clone_size	v_call	cdr3_aa
once	TRBV12-5	CASGLVVRGTYEQYF
NA	TRBV15	CATSRDSRGHGQPQHF
NA	TRBV11-3	CASSSGSWREWADTQYF
NA	TRBV4-3	CASSRGHSDDTEAFF
NA	TRBV14	CASSQVLGGTEAFF
NA	TRBV6-5	CASSKTHRARGYTF
NA	TRBV9	CASSVSEARNQPQHF
NA	TRBV4-3	CASSQMTGAYGYTF
NA	TRBV30	CARSGRNLDEQFF
NA	TRBV7-9	CASSYPTSGRANTGELFF
NA	TRBV5-4	CASSLQTGGTYEQYF
once	TRBV18	CASSPTGDLYGYTF
NA	TRBV29-1	CSVDSYGYTF
NA	TRBV13	CASSPQDSANYGYTF
NA	TRBV24-1	CATSDALAGNADTQYF
NA	TRBV27	CASKAVGWEYSPLHF
NA	TRBV13	CASSSTRQGSNTDTQYF
few	TRBV18	CASSPGPDKTSYEQYF
once	TRBV6-6	CASSYRLAVYEQYF
NA	TRBV13	CASSPQTGIHGYTF
NA	TRBV5-1	CASSLNSGGLNEQFF
NA	TRBV6-5	CASSYAGQEAKAFF
NA	TRBV19	CASNGVTPISGNTIYF
once	TRBV24-1	CATSDPTIANYGYTF
NA	TRBV5-1	CASSLASPDSFYGYTF
NA	TRBV7-2	CASSLGFRASSYNSPLHF
NA	TRBV12-5	CASGLVRGNNSPLHF
NA	TRBV19	CASSIDQGTEQFF
once	TRBV2	CASSVLAGGSNGYTF
NA	TRBV7-2	CASSLEGVGRADTQYF
NA	TRBV5-1	CASSLRTGGHEQYF
NA	TRBV3-1/TRBV3-2	CASSPSWTGINYGYTF
NA	TRBV7-8	CASSRQGQVGGYGYTF
NA	TRBV9	CASSVTDENTEAFF
NA	TRBV19	CASSNGADPWNEQFF
few	TRBV27	CASSERRGRYGYTF
NA	TRBV18	CASSPGQLANEQFF